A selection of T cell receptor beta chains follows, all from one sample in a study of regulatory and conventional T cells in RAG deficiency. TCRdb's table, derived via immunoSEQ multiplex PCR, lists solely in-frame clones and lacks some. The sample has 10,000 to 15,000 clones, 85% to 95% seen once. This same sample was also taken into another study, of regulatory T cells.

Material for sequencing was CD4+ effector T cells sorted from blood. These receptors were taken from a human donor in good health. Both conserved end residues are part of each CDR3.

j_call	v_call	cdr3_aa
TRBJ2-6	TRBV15	CATSTTGTGANVLTF
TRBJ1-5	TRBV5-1	CASSLEVGQPQHF
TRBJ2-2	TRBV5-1	CASSLLTSATGELFF
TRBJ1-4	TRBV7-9	CASSLAGSNEKLFF
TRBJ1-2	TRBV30	CAWSVGGGDGYTF
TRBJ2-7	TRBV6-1	CASSTNNRGSEQYF
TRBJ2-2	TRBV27	CASSLAVGRGELFF
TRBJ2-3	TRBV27	CASSFARPTDTQYF
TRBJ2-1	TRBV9	CASSVDGTSDNEQFF
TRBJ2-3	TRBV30	CAWSEQGTSTDTQYF
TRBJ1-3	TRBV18	CASSDRSSGNTIYF
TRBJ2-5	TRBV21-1	CASSNRGDGQETQYF
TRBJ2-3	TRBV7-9	CASSFFRSDTDTQYF
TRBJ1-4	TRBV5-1	CASRFNIGGEKLFF
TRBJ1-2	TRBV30	CAWSTGGSYGYTF
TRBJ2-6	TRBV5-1	CASSSRTGGAGANVLTF
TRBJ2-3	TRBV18	CASSPEDTQYF
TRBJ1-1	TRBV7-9	CASSTQMNTEAFF
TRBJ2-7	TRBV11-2	CASSLDLGLGSHEQYF
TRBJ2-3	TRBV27	CASSSRLRGLAGGRRTQYF
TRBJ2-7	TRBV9	CASSVLEYEQYF
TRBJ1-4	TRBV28	CASSWGPPRDEKLFF
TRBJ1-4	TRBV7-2	CASSQPIGQAQREKLFF
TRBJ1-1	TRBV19	CASSIAAELNTEAFF
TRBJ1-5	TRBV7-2	CASSRTGYQPQHF
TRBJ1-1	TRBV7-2	CASSLGGQVNTEAFF
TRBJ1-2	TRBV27	CASSPDRPGGGYTF
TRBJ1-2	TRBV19	CASSILGQASVYGYTF
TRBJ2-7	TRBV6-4	CASREAFSSTCYEQYF